This TCR beta chain was captured by sequencing in a study of blood T cell repertoires in COVID-19. Study at large: Acute and convalescent COVID-19 samples came from the United States, Italy and Spain. PBMCs, B-cell-depleted T cells, or T cells provided the cDNA or gDNA that made up the material.

The germline CDR1 and CDR2 sequences are LNHDA and SQIVND (reference sequence). The length of the CDR3 is 13 residues. The ends were cut back, 3 bases at V and 9 bases at J, with 12 bases in the middle. In the source study's methods: Reference gene primer amplification in the assay estimated nucleated cell counts. Repertoires were generated with immunoSEQ multiplex PCR, while TCRdb's copy carries only in-frame clones and drops some. The DNA gave D and trimming, while V, J and clone size come from that table. The sample has about 280,000 clones; roughly 89% are singletons. Sample: peripheral blood. The TCR comes from a man in his forties with acute or convalescent COVID-19. The J gene is TRBJ2-1, the V gene TRBV19; maybe TRBD1 (6 bases). CDR3 sequence reads: CASSITRGTEQFF. In DNA, the CDR3 is TGTGCCAGTAGTATTACCAGGGGCACTGAGCAGTTCTTC.